The 18 T cell receptor beta chains given below trace back to one sample, sequenced in a study of T cells in tumors after PD-1 blockade. Sequenced by immunoSEQ multiplex PCR; TCRdb stores in-frame clones only, minus some. The sample lists more than 40,000 clones, around four fifths occurring once. Sample: PBMCs, taken before anti-PD-1 therapy. These receptors all come from a human donor with advanced basal cell or squamous cell carcinoma (not recorded which).

The genes are TRBV5-1 and TRBJ1-1, with a possible D match to TRBD1 (6 bases). The germline V gene has CDR1 SGHRS and CDR2 YFSETQ. This CDR3 is built from 15 residues. The germline V and J ends were trimmed by 0 bases and 2 bases, with 11 bases remaining between them. The DNA of the CDR3 is TGCGCCAGCAGCTTGGGACAGGTGGCTAACACTGAAGCTTTCTTT. Its translation is CASSLGQVANTEAFF.

This sequence joins TRBV7-9 and TRBJ1-1; the D gene is possibly TRBD1 (5 bases). Germline V gives CDR1 SEHNR, CDR2 FQNEAQ (reference sequence). Trimming left V 5 bases short and J 1 base short, with 14 bases between. This CDR3 contains 15 residues. CDR3 DNA: TGTGCCAGCAGCCCGTTTGCAGGACAGAACACTGAAGCTTTCTTT. Its translation is CASSPFAGQNTEAFF.

The gene calls are TRBV18 and TRBJ1-3; D might be TRBD1 (6 bases). V was shortened by 3 bases and J by 4 bases, with 16 bases between the two germline ends. CDR1 and CDR2 (germline): KGHSH, LQKENI. The CDR3 spans 16 residues. The CDR3 sequence: CASSPLGQPSGNTIYF. The CDR3 region has the DNA TGTGCCAGCTCACCCCTCGGACAGCCGAGCGGAAACACCATATATTTT. The entire variable domain, with the rest obtained from reference TRBV18 and TRBJ1-3, is as follows: NAGVMQNPRHLVRRRGQEARLRCSPMKGHSHVYWYRQLPEEGLKFMVYLQKENIIDESGMPKERFSAEFPKEGPSILRIQQVVRGDSAAYFCASSPLGQPSGNTIYFGEGSWLTVV.

The genes are TRBV2 and TRBJ2-3, with 8 positions matching TRBD1. V shed 1 base and J 4 bases; nucleotides not matched to a gene: 7. Germline V CDR1 and CDR2: SNHLY, FYNNEI. CDR3 length equals 16 residues. The DNA of the CDR3 is TGTGCCAGCAGTGAAGAGGGCAGGGGGCGGGCAGATACGCAGTATTTT. Protein: CASSEEGRGRADTQYF.

The rearrangement links TRBV5-5 to TRBJ2-1, with 10 bases lining up with TRBD2. This CDR3 has 17 amino acids. Trimming cost V 3 bases and J 4 bases; bases outside gene matches: 10. Per germline, CDR1 SGHKS and CDR2 YYEKEE (reference sequence). The CDR3 DNA sequence: TGTGCCAGCAGCTGGGCCAGACTAGCGGGTGTTTACAATGAGCAGTTCTTC. It specifies CASSWARLAGVYNEQFF.

This clone appeared a few times. The V gene is TRBV4-1, the J gene TRBJ2-1; weak D call: TRBD2 (5 bases). V lost 3 bases to trimming and J lost 4 bases, with 10 bases between them. Germline V gene data show CDR1 as MGHRA and CDR2 as YSYEKL. The CDR3 runs to 14 residues. This CDR3 reads CASSHQRHYNEQFF. The CDR3 coding sequence is TGCGCCAGCAGCCACCAGCGGCATTACAATGAGCAGTTCTTC.

J is TRBJ1-6 and V is TRBV6-5; TRBD1 might be the D (6 bases). CDR1 is MNHEY, CDR2 SVGAGI, per germline. This CDR3 is built from 12 residues. Trimming shortened V by 7 bases and J by 6 bases, and 7 bases separated the two germline ends. CDR3 in amino acids: CASTQGNSPLHF. DNA of the CDR3: TGTGCCAGCACACAGGGTAATTCACCCCTCCACTTT.

In this sample, this clone turned up once. The chain couples TRBV2 to TRBJ2-3; 8 positions match TRBD2. The germline V gene has CDR1 SNHLY and CDR2 FYNNEI. Trimming took 10 bases from V and 0 from J; bases not matched to a gene: 6. The CDR3 is 14 amino acids. The CDR3 region has the DNA TGTGCCAACCGGGAGGGTTTTAGCACAGATACGCAGTATTTT. Its translation: CANREGFSTDTQYF.

This chain uses TRBV5-1 with TRBJ1-2, with unresolved D. This CDR3 comprises 15 residues. V lost 0 bases and J 6 bases, leaving 15 bases between the germline ends. Germline loops: CDR1 SGHRS, CDR2 YFSETQ. CDR3 in DNA: TGCGCCAGCAGCTTGGTGGGCGAGGGAAGGAATGGCTACACCTTC. The encoded protein is CASSLVGEGRNGYTF.

The chain carries TRBV28 and TRBJ2-7, with TRBD1 identical over 8 bases. The V gene's germline CDR1 is MDHEN and CDR2 SYDVKM. J was trimmed by 3 bases and V by 5 bases; bases with no gene match: 9. The CDR3 is 15 amino acids. CDR3 DNA: TGTGCCAGCAGTGGGTTCCAGGGGGCAGGCTACGAGCAGTACTTC. Protein product: CASSGFQGAGYEQYF.

A word on this clone: No conserved phenylalanine or tryptophan ends this CDR3, so it is likely a read error. The V and J genes are TRBV4-1 and TRBJ1-6; D unresolved. The CDR3 contains 16 residues. Germline CDR1 MGHRA, CDR2 YSYEKL. CDR3 region: CASNQAQGFGASPLHS. The CDR3 nucleotides are TGCGCCAGCAACCAAGCTCAAGGGTTCGGTGCTTCACCCCTCCACTCT.

This rearrangement joins TRBV6-5 to TRBJ1-2; 10 positions match TRBD1. The CDR3 length is 16 residues. V lost 0 bases, J lost 4 bases, and 5 bases stayed unmatched. The germline CDR1 and CDR2 sequences are MNHEY and SVGAGI. CDR3 nucleotides: TGTGCCAGCAGTTACTCAAGGACAGGGGGGAGCTATGGCTACACCTTC. It translates to CASSYSRTGGSYGYTF.

V gene TRBV19 combines with J gene TRBJ2-1; 7 bases line up with TRBD2. This CDR3 contains 14 residues. Germline V gene sequence: CDR1 LNHDA, CDR2 SQIVND (reference sequence). V was pared by 8 bases and J by 0 bases, with 4 bases of the junction left unmatched. CDR3 region: CASWEGNSYNEQFF. CDR3 nucleotides: TGTGCCAGTTGGGAGGGGAACTCCTACAATGAGCAGTTCTTC.

The V call is TRBV3-1 (or the pseudogene TRBV3-2), the J call TRBJ2-7, with 14 bases that match TRBD2. The CDR3 runs 15 residues. Trimming removed 3 bases from V and 2 bases from J; junction bases left unmatched: 0. Germline V gene lookup returns CDR1 LGHDT and CDR2 YNNKEL (reference sequence). The CDR3 spells CASSQGLAGAYEQYF. The CDR3 region has the DNA TGTGCCAGCAGCCAGGGACTAGCGGGAGCCTACGAGCAGTACTTC.

The rearrangement links TRBV7-9 to TRBJ2-5; D is perhaps TRBD1 (5 bases). The ends were cut back, 3 bases at V and 3 bases at J, with 14 bases in the middle. Germline CDR1 SEHNR, CDR2 FQNEAQ (reference sequence). The CDR3 length is 15 residues. DNA of the CDR3: TGTGCCAGCAGCTTTGGCAGGGTGGGGAAAGAGACCCAGTACTTC. Amino acid sequence: CASSFGRVGKETQYF.

This clone was counted once. J is TRBJ1-2 and V is TRBV18; perhaps TRBD1 as D (5 bases). This CDR3 contains 14 residues. The V gene's germline CDR1 is KGHSH and CDR2 LQKENI. Trimming cost V 3 bases and J 7 bases, with 15 bases left between them. The CDR3 spells CASSPSPGESGYTF. In DNA form, the CDR3 reads TGTGCCAGCTCACCCTCGCCGGGGGAGAGTGGCTACACCTTC. Full variable domain (remainder filled in from reference TRBV18 and TRBJ1-2): NAGVMQNPRHLVRRRGQEARLRCSPMKGHSHVYWYRQLPEEGLKFMVYLQKENIIDESGMPKERFSAEFPKEGPSILRIQQVVRGDSAAYFCASSPSPGESGYTFGSGTRLTVV.

The chain joins TRBV10-1 to TRBJ1-3; D possibly corresponds to TRBD1 (5 bases). Trimming stripped 8 bases from V and 0 bases from J, with 14 bases between. CDR3 length: 15 amino acids. Germline V gives CDR1 WNHNN, CDR2 SYGVQD (reference sequence). CDR3 in amino acids: CASLGRGSSGNTIYF. For the CDR3, the DNA is TGCGCCAGCTTGGGGCGTGGTAGCTCTGGAAACACCATATATTTT.

In regard to this clone: This CDR3 is also generated by other DNA sequences in the sample. The chain couples TRBV19 to TRBJ1-1; tentatively, D is TRBD1 (5 bases). This CDR3 has 12 amino acids. Trimming pared 8 bases from V and 7 bases from J, leaving 14 bases between. CDR1 and CDR2 from the germline V gene are LNHDA and SQIVND (reference sequence). CDR3 residues: CASGGMRVEAFF. The CDR3 region has the DNA TGTGCCAGTGGGGGTATGCGGGTTGAAGCTTTCTTT.